Below are 31 T cell receptor beta chains sequenced from a single sample in a study of blood T cells in healthy people across ages (dated by TCRdb to about 2015). Libraries were constructed by 5' RACE. The data were produced on an Illumina HiSeq 2500. The second PCR ran for about 6 to 11 cycles and used a J-beta primer mix along with a sample-barcoded 5' primer. TCRdb reworked the public reads: Q25 trimming with fastp, MiXCR clone assembly, productive beta chains retained. Entries that share a CDR3 protein sequence are merged under the most common genes and DNA. A total of about 1.8 million distinct CDR3 sequences appear in this sample, about 50% of them only once. The ten most abundant clones make up over 2% of the sample. Sequenced sample: blood. The receptor source for this set is a woman aged 40-49 years in good health.

This clonotype was found a few times. The rearrangement uses TRBV20-1 and TRBJ2-7; possible D gene TRBD1, 5 bases. V was shortened by 4 bases and J by 0 bases, with 19 bases between the two germline ends. CDR1 DFQATT and CDR2 SNEGSKA come from the germline V gene (reference sequence). This CDR3 comprises 16 residues. CDR3 bases: TGCAGTGCTACTGACAGAAGGCGCCGGAGCTCCTACGAGCAGTACTTC. This translates into CSATDRRRRSSYEQYF.

The rearrangement uses TRBV11-2 and TRBJ2-4; D is perhaps TRBD1 or TRBD2 (5 bases each). Matching the DNA end better, TRBJ2-7 makes the J call doubtful. Germline assignment: CDR1 SGHAT and CDR2 FQNNGV. CDR3 size: 16 residues. The CDR3 region is CASSLWAGTFGYEQYF. Here the CDR3 DNA reads TGTGCCAGCAGCTTATGGGCAGGGACCTTTGGCTACGAGCAGTACTTC.

The chain couples TRBV6-2 or TRBV6-3 to TRBJ2-1; TRBD2 aligns across 9 bases. This CDR3 is built from 14 residues. Trimming at V came to 2 bases and at J to 9 bases, leaving 5 bases not matched to a gene. Per germline, CDR1 MNHEY and CDR2 SVGEGT. The CDR3 here is CASSYPSGDPEQFF. In DNA form, the CDR3 reads TGTGCCAGCAGTTACCCTAGCGGGGACCCTGAGCAGTTCTTC.

The V and J genes are TRBV7-9 and TRBJ2-1, with TRBD2 matching 8 bases. V lost 3 bases, J lost 5 bases, and 6 bases stayed unmatched. Germline CDR1 is SEHNR and CDR2 is FQNEAQ (reference sequence). The CDR3 has 15 residues. This chain's CDR3 is CASSFGGARDNEQFF. Written as DNA, the CDR3 is TGTGCCAGCAGCTTCGGGGGGGCCAGAGACAATGAGCAGTTCTTC.

The chain combines TRBV20-1 with TRBJ1-2; D is uncertain. V was clipped by 5 bases and J by 8 bases, with 15 bases between them. Germline assignment: CDR1 DFQATT and CDR2 SNEGSKA (reference sequence). The CDR3 covers 12 residues. The CDR3 DNA sequence: TGCAGTGCTGGGCGATCCAATCGGGGCTACACCTTC. Translated: CSAGRSNRGYTF.

The rearrangement links TRBV9 to TRBJ2-7; D remains unclear. V was shortened by 0 bases and J by 2 bases, with 12 bases between the two germline ends. CDR3 length: 15 residues. From germline, CDR1 is SGDLS and CDR2 YYNGEE. The CDR3 spells CASSVAPEYTYEQYF. In DNA, the CDR3 is TGTGCCAGCAGCGTAGCTCCTGAATATACCTACGAGCAGTACTTC. Based on the CDR3 plus reference TRBV9 and TRBJ2-7, the full variable domain is DSGVTQTPKHLITATGQRVTLRCSPRSGDLSVYWYQQSLDQGLQFLIQYYNGEERAKGNILERFSAQQFPDLHSELNLSSLELGDSALYFCASSVAPEYTYEQYFGPGTRLTVT.

In its sample, this clonotype was seen a few times. This chain connects TRBV4-3 to TRBJ2-4; D is possibly TRBD2 (7 bases). The CDR3 is made up of 15 amino acids. With 0 bases removed from V and 8 bases from J, the gap between germline ends came to 14 bases. Germline CDR1 and CDR2: LGHNA and YSLEER. The CDR3 DNA sequence: TGCGCCAGCAGCCAAGATAGAGGGGGGGTAGACATTCAGTACTTC. Amino acids: CASSQDRGGVDIQYF.

CDR3 DNA: TGCAGCGTTGCCCGGGACAGGGCTTTGAACACTGAAGCTTTCTTT. Translation: CSVARDRALNTEAFF. This chain joins TRBV29-1 and TRBJ1-1; TRBD1 agrees at 9 bases. The V segment lost 4 bases and the J segment 0 bases; nucleotides outside the gene matches: 6. The CDR3 sequence is 15 residues long. CDR1 is SQVTM, CDR2 ANQGSEA, per germline.

A few counts support this clonotype. The J gene is TRBJ1-2, the V gene TRBV6-2 or TRBV6-3; no definite D call. Trimming stripped 4 bases from V and 3 bases from J, with 15 bases between. CDR1 MNHEY and CDR2 SVGEGT come from the germline V gene. CDR3 length: 15 amino acids. The CDR3: CASSSIVRADYGYTF. The CDR3 DNA reads TGTGCCAGCAGTTCGATTGTGAGGGCTGACTATGGCTACACCTTC.

This clonotype was seen a few times. The chain couples TRBV29-1 to TRBJ1-1; no clear D. The CDR3 has 10 residues. Trimming stripped 6 bases from V and 7 bases from J, with 9 bases between. From germline, CDR1 is SQVTM and CDR2 ANQGSEA. The CDR3 reads CSVTLIEAFF. The CDR3 DNA sequence: TGCAGCGTGACCCTCATTGAAGCTTTCTTT. Looking up the rest from reference TRBV29-1 and TRBJ1-1 gives the full variable domain: SAVISQKPSRDICQRGTSLTIQCQVDSQVTMMFWYRQQPGQSLTLIATANQGSEATYESGFVIDKFPISRPNLTFSTLTVSNMSPEDSSIYLCSVTLIEAFFGQGTRLTVV.

This clonotype was observed a few times. The chain joins TRBV3-1 to TRBJ2-7, with 8 positions matching TRBD2. The germline gives CDR1 LGHDT, CDR2 YNNKEL (reference sequence). The V gene end was trimmed by 4 bases and the J gene end by 2 bases; junction bases not matched to a gene: 7. The CDR3 runs to 15 residues. The CDR3 DNA reads as TGTGCCAGCAGCCCTTCTAGCGGGTCAGCCTACGAGCAGTACTTC. Its translation: CASSPSSGSAYEQYF.

The chain couples TRBV7-2 to TRBJ2-1, with 15 positions matching TRBD2. J gave up 3 bases and V 5 bases, and 8 bases lay outside the gene matches. Germline V gene lookup returns CDR1 SGHTA and CDR2 FQGNSA. The length of the CDR3 is 18 residues. DNA of the CDR3: TGTGCCAGCAGCCCCGGACTAGCGGGGGGGCCGCGCTACAATGAGCAGTTCTTC. Protein sequence: CASSPGLAGGPRYNEQFF.

Ten or more counts support this clonotype. V is TRBV6-5 and J is TRBJ1-4; D remains unclear. This CDR3 spans 11 amino acids. Germline V gene sequence: CDR1 MNHEY, CDR2 SVGAGI. The ends were cut back, 2 bases at V and 7 bases at J, with 2 bases in the middle. In DNA form, the CDR3 reads TGTGCCAGCAGTTACGGTGAAAAACTGTTTTTT. Amino acids: CASSYGEKLFF.

This clonotype appeared a single time. The V and J genes are TRBV7-9 and TRBJ1-2; TRBD1 is a possible D gene (6 bases). Germline V lookup: CDR1 SEHNR, CDR2 FQNEAQ (reference sequence). This CDR3 comprises 15 residues. V was clipped by 2 bases and J by 4 bases, with 14 bases between them. The DNA for the CDR3 is TGTGCCAGCAGCTTATCGCCAGGGGCGAGCTATGGCTACACCTTC. This translates into CASSLSPGASYGYTF.

V is TRBV24-1 and J is TRBJ2-1; 8 nucleotides line up with TRBD2. Germline V gene sequence: CDR1 KGHDR, CDR2 SFDVKD. Trimming removed 9 bases from V and 9 bases from J; junction bases left unmatched: 12. The CDR3 sequence is 14 residues long. The CDR3 nucleotides read TGTGCCACCGCTGACCCGGGGGGGCTTACTGAGCAGTTCTTC. Protein: CATADPGGLTEQFF.

The CDR3 reads CASSYRGLDTSGANVLTF. The CDR3 bases are TGTGCCAGCAGTTACCGGGGACTAGATACCTCTGGGGCCAACGTCCTGACTTTC. The chain couples TRBV6-5 to TRBJ2-6; 8 bases map to TRBD2. This CDR3 contains 18 residues. Germline V gene data show CDR1 as MNHEY and CDR2 as SVGAGI. J lost 0 bases, V lost 2 bases, and 6 bases had no gene match.

This clonotype was detected ten times or more. V usage is TRBV28 and J usage is TRBJ2-7; D perhaps matches TRBD2 (5 bases). The CDR3 extends over 14 amino acids. The germline CDR1 and CDR2 sequences are MDHEN and SYDVKM. V lost 2 bases and J 2 bases, leaving 10 bases between the germline ends. In nucleotides, the CDR3 is TGTGCCAGCAGTTTACGAGGGCCCCCCTACGAGCAGTACTTC. Translation: CASSLRGPPYEQYF.

V usage is TRBV2 and J usage is TRBJ2-1; 13 bases align to TRBD2. The germline V gene has CDR1 SNHLY and CDR2 FYNNEI. V gave up 8 bases and J gave up 9 bases; unmatched junction bases: 7. The CDR3 has 14 residues. The CDR3: CASLTSGGAGEQFF. The CDR3 region has the DNA TGTGCCAGCCTAACTAGCGGGGGGGCGGGTGAGCAGTTCTTC.

The CDR3 loop reads CASSSRFGGRQETQYF. CDR3 coding DNA: TGTGCCAGCAGTTCCCGGTTTGGGGGTCGGCAAGAGACCCAGTACTTC. The chain links TRBV12-3 or TRBV12-4 to TRBJ2-5; D could derive from TRBD1 or TRBD2 (5 bases each). The ends were cut back, 4 bases at V and 2 bases at J, with 17 bases in the middle. This CDR3 is built from 16 residues.

CDR3 sequence (DNA): TGTGCCAGCACCCTGGGACAGGGGAGGGTCGGCTACACCTTC. This sequence encodes CASTLGQGRVGYTF. V usage is TRBV6-5 and J usage is TRBJ1-2, with 10 bases identical to TRBD1. The junction had 10 bases not matched to a gene; V was cut back by 7 bases and J by 8 bases. There are 14 residues in the CDR3. Germline CDR1 is MNHEY and CDR2 is SVGAGI.

J is TRBJ2-5 and V is TRBV15; 8 positions agree with TRBD1. The CDR3 contains 14 residues. Germline V gives CDR1 LNHNV, CDR2 YYDKDF (reference sequence). The V segment lost 6 bases and the J segment 4 bases; nucleotides outside the gene matches: 7. CDR3 DNA sequence: TGTGCCACCAGTCGGACAGGGTGTGGAGAGACCCAGTACTTC. This gives the protein CATSRTGCGETQYF.

The chain has TRBV20-1 and TRBJ2-3; 7 nucleotides align to TRBD1. The CDR3 sequence is 14 residues long. The V gene's germline CDR1 is DFQATT and CDR2 SNEGSKA (reference sequence). V dropped 1 base and J dropped 6; count of bases not matched to a gene: 7. CDR3 in DNA: TGCAGTGCTAGAGTACACCAGGGGGTGGATACGCAGTATTTT. It encodes CSARVHQGVDTQYF.

The rearrangement joins TRBV27 to TRBJ1-1; no firm D call. The germline V gene encodes CDR1 MNHEY and CDR2 SMNVEV (reference sequence). The CDR3 has 11 amino acids. V was clipped by 6 bases and J by 3 bases, with 5 bases between them. The CDR3 is CASRAYTEAFF. In nucleotides, the CDR3 is TGTGCCAGCAGAGCCTACACTGAAGCTTTCTTT.

This clonotype has just a few counts. This chain joins TRBV29-1 and TRBJ2-5; D is perhaps TRBD1 (6 bases). The CDR3 runs 13 residues. Germline V gene sequence: CDR1 SQVTM, CDR2 ANQGSEA. V was shortened by 5 bases and J by 2 bases, with 12 bases between the two germline ends. The CDR3 loop reads CSVSGALQETQYF. The CDR3 coding sequence is TGCAGCGTTTCAGGGGCACTGCAAGAGACCCAGTACTTC.

Points on this clonotype: This may come from a read error, since a much larger clone is one base off. J is TRBJ2-4 and V is TRBV6-2 or TRBV6-3; D is unresolved. CDR3 length: 16 residues. The germline V gene encodes CDR1 MNHEY and CDR2 SVGEGT. The CDR3 protein is CASSPRLLRAKNIRYF. The CDR3 nucleotides read TGTGCCAGCAGTCCCCGGCTCCTGCGAGCCAAAAACATTCGGTACTTC.

This chain uses TRBV29-1 with TRBJ2-3; D uncertain. V was clipped by 3 bases and J by 0 bases, with 7 bases between them. Germline lookup yields CDR1 SQVTM and CDR2 ANQGSEA. The CDR3 runs to 13 residues. CDR3 nucleotide sequence: TGCAGCGTTGACCCCCTAAGCACAGATACGCAGTATTTT. It specifies CSVDPLSTDTQYF.

The chain recombines TRBV6-5 with TRBJ1-2; perhaps TRBD1 as D (6 bases). Germline assignment: CDR1 MNHEY and CDR2 SVGAGI. The CDR3 is 17 residues long. Trimming stripped 2 bases from V and 1 base from J, with 17 bases between. CDR3 in DNA: TGTGCCAGCAGTTACGGACAGACTTACCCGATTAACTATGGCTACACCTTC. Amino acids: CASSYGQTYPINYGYTF.

The gene calls are TRBV20-1 and TRBJ2-7, with 8 positions matching TRBD1. Germline V gene data show CDR1 as DFQATT and CDR2 as SNEGSKA (reference sequence). Trimming cost V 2 bases and J 0 bases; bases outside gene matches: 9. This CDR3 has 16 amino acids. CDR3 sequence (DNA): TGCAGTGCTAGAACTCCCGGGACAGGTCCCTCCTACGAGCAGTACTTC. Translating it yields CSARTPGTGPSYEQYF.

This clonotype has only one observation. The chain has TRBV6-5 and TRBJ1-4, with a possible D match to TRBD1 (5 bases). Germline V gene sequence: CDR1 MNHEY, CDR2 SVGAGI. Trimming took 0 bases from V and 8 from J, leaving 13 bases between them. There are 15 residues in the CDR3. DNA for the CDR3: TGTGCCAGCAGTTACTCGAGGCAGGGAAAAGAAAAACTGTTTTTT. The encoded protein is CASSYSRQGKEKLFF.

This clonotype appeared many times. The chain is built from TRBV7-2 and TRBJ2-1; D gene ambiguous. The length of the CDR3 is 11 residues. V was cut by 5 bases and J by 5 bases, with 4 bases left in between. Germline-derived CDR1 and CDR2 are SGHTA and FQGNSA. CDR3 coding DNA: TGTGCCAGCAGCGGGCACAATGAGCAGTTCTTC. Translated: CASSGHNEQFF.

Details on this clonotype: This may be a read error: a much more frequent sequence differs by one nucleotide. The chain has TRBV10-3 and TRBJ2-7; D tentatively fits TRBD1 or TRBD2 (5 bases each). CDR1 ENHRY and CDR2 SYGVKD come from the germline V gene. This CDR3 is 11 amino acids long. The CDR3, as DNA: TGTACCATCAGTGAGAGGGGCGAGCAGTACTTC. Translating it yields CTISERGEQYF.